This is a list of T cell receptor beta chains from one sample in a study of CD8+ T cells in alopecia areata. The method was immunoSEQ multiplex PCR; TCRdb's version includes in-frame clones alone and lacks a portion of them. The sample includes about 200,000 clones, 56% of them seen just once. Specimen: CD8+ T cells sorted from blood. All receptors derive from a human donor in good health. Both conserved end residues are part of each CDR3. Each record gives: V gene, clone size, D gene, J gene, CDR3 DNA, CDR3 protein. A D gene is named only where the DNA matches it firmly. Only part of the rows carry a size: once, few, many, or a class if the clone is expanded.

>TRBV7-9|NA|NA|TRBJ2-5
TGTGCCAGCAGCTTAGTGTTTGGACAGACAGCGGCTACCCAGTACTTC
CASSLVFGQTAATQYF
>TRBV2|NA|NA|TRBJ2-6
TGTGCCAGCAGTGAGGGACGAGGCTCTGGGGCCAACGTCCTGACTTTC
CASSEGRGSGANVLTF
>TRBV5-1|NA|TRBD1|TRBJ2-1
TGCGCCAGCAGCTGGACAGGGGGCTCCTACAATGAGCAGTTCTTC
CASSWTGGSYNEQFF
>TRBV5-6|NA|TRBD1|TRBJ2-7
TGTGCCAGCAGCCTGGGGGGACAGGGGGACGAGCAGTACTTC
CASSLGGQGDEQYF
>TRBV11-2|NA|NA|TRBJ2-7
TGTGCCAGCAGCTTAGACGGGGGAACCTACGAGCAGTACTTC
CASSLDGGTYEQYF
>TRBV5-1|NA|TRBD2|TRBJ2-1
TGCGCCAGCAGCCTTAGCGGGGGCGGCAATGAGCAGTTCTTC
CASSLSGGGNEQFF
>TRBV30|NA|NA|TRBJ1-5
TGTGCCTGGAGTGACGGGATCCGTCAGCCCCAGCATTTT
CAWSDGIRQPQHF
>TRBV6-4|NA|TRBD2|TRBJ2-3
TGTGCCAGCTCACTCGCGGGGGGAGACACAGATACGCAGTATTTT
CASSLAGGDTDTQYF
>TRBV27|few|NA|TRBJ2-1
TGTGCCAGCCTTCCGAAGGACAGCTACAATGAGCAGTTCTTC
CASLPKDSYNEQFF
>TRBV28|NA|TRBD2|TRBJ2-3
TGTGCCAGCAGTTTGACTAGCGGGACCACAGATACGCAGTATTTT
CASSLTSGTTDTQYF
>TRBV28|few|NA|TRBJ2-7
TGTGCCAGCAGTTCCCACAGGCGGTCCGAGCAGTACTTC
CASSSHRRSEQYF
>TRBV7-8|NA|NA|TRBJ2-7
TGTGCCAGCAGCTTGGAGGGGGCTCGGCAGTACTTC
CASSLEGARQYF
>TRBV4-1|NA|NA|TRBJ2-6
TGCGCCAGCAGCCAAGAAGGGGGGGCCAACGTCCTGACTTTC
CASSQEGGANVLTF
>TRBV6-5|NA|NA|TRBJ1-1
TGTGCCAGCAGCCACCTCCGGGGAGGAGGTGAAGCTTTCTTT
CASSHLRGGGEAFF
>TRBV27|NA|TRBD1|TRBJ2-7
TGTGCCAGCAGTTCCGGACAGGGGGCCTCCTACGAGCAGTACTTC
CASSSGQGASYEQYF
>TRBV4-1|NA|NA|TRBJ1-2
TGCGCCAGCAGCCCTCCCGGGGAATATGGCTACACCTTC
CASSPPGEYGYTF
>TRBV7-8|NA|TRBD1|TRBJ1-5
TGTGCCAGCAGACGACAGGGTAGCAATCAGCCCCAGCATTTT
CASRRQGSNQPQHF
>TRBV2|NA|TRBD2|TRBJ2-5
TGTGCCAGCAGGCCGGGACTAGCGGGGGAAGAGACCCAGTACTTC
CASRPGLAGEETQYF
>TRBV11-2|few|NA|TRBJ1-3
TGTGCCAGCAGCTTAGCGGGGCCTGGAAACACCATATATTTT
CASSLAGPGNTIYF
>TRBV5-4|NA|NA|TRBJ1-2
TGTGCCAGCCGGACGGGGGAGACGTACGGCTACACCTTC
CASRTGETYGYTF
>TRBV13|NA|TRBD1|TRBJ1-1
TGTGCCAGCAGCTCGACAGGGGAAGCTTTCTTT
CASSSTGEAFF
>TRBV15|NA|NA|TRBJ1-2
TGTGCCACCAGGGACAACCAATACTATGGCTACACCTTC
CATRDNQYYGYTF
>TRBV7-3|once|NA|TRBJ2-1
TGTGCCAGCAGCATGGACGGGACGCCCGTCTACAATGAGCAGTTCTTC
CASSMDGTPVYNEQFF
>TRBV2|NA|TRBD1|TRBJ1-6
TGTGCCAGCAACACAGGGGCCACATCAAATTCACCCCTCCACTTT
CASNTGATSNSPLHF
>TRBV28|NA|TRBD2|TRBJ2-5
TGTGCCAGCAGTTTGTCGCTAGCGGGTAAAGAGACCCAGTACTTC
CASSLSLAGKETQYF
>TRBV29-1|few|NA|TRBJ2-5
TGCAGCGTTGAAAGACTGGCGGAGGAGACCCAGTACTTC
CSVERLAEETQYF
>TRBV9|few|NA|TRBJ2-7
TGTGCCAGCAGCGTAGGGGCAGGGATGGGTTACGAGCAGTACTTC
CASSVGAGMGYEQYF
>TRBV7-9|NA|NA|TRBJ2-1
TGTGCCAGCAGCTTAGTCTCTACCAATAACAATGAGCAGTTCTTC
CASSLVSTNNNEQFF
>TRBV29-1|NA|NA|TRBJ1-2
TGCAGCGTTGAAGGTGGAACAGGGAACTATGGCTACACCTTC
CSVEGGTGNYGYTF
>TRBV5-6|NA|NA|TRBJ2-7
TGTGCCAGCAGCTTGGGAGTAGGGGAATACGAGCAGTACTTC
CASSLGVGEYEQYF
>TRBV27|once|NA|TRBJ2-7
TGTGCCAGCAGTACTAGTAACCTCCTTCAGCAGTACTTC
CASSTSNLLQQYF
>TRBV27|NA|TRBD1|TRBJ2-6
TGTGCCAGCAGCGACAGGGGGGCGCAAGGGGCCAACGTCCTGACTTTC
CASSDRGAQGANVLTF
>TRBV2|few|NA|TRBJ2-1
TGTGCCAGCAGTCTAGGGCAGAACGAGCAGTTCTTC
CASSLGQNEQFF
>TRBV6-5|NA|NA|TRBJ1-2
TGTGCCGCAACAGGGTTGCTCGGCTACACCTTC
CAATGLLGYTF
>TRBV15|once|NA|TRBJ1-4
TGTGCCACCAGCAGAGCTGTCCGGGGCACCAATGAAAAACTGTTTTTT
CATSRAVRGTNEKLFF